This note documents a single TCR beta chain sequence. The antigen remains unidentified. This sample was taken from a study of OX40 agonist ivuxolimab in advanced cancers. Background on the study: Dose-escalation subjects each had hepatocellular carcinoma, melanoma, renal cell or head and neck cancer.

TCRdb keeps only in-frame clones here, not all; method: immunoSEQ multiplex PCR. The data contain over 100,000 clones, about 92% of them singletons. Study-level findings and limits: Expansion of clones was among the lowest in partial responders at 0.1-3.0 mg/kg.

Trimming left V 1 base short and J 8 bases short, with 17 bases between. Germline values: CDR1 SGHTA, CDR2 FQGNSA. CDR3 size: 15 residues. This clonotype was obtained from an adult with an advanced solid tumor such as melanoma, head and neck, liver or kidney cancer. The chain links TRBV7-2 to TRBJ1-2, with a tentative D call TRBD1 (5 bases). The source material was CD4+ or CD8+ T cells sorted from blood, sampled in a trial of the OX40 agonist ivuxolimab. The CDR3 bases are TGTGCCAGCAGCTTAGATCTAGGGGTAGGCGGAGGCTACACCTTC. Translating gives CASSLDLGVGGGYTF.